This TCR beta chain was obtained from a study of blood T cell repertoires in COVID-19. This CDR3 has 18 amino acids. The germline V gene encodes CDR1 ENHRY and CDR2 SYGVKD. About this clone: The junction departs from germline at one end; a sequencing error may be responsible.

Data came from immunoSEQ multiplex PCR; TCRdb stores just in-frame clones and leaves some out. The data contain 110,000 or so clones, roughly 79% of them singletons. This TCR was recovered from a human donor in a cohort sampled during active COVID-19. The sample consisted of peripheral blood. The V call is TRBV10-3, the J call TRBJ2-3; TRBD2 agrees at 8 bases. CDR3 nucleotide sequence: TGTGCCATCAGTGAGACTATATTGGGACTAGACCACACAGATATGCAGTATTTT. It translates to CAISETILGLDHTDMQYF.